This TCR beta chain comes out of a study of T cells in Graves' hyperthyroidism and ophthalmopathy. Hyperthyroidism was newly diagnosed in patients aged 18 to 65 (duration under 2 months). RNA transcripts served as the template for amplifying TCR beta CDR3 regions. The HTBI primer set was used in a first-round RT-PCR of the TCR CDR3. MiXCR, run by TCRdb on the multiplex PCR reads, gives a single entry per CDR3 protein. The sample has 600,000 to 900,000 distinct CDR3 sequences, roughly 17% seen once. Whole-study findings and limits: Among thyroid clonotypes expanded above 0.001, most also appeared in blood.

This clonotype has only a few counts. Its antigen remains unidentified. Per germline, CDR1 SGHNT and CDR2 YYREEE (reference sequence). Trimming at V came to 1 base and at J to 5 bases, leaving 4 bases not matched to a gene. This CDR3 has 14 amino acids. J is TRBJ2-5 and V is TRBV5-4; 8 nucleotides agree with TRBD2. Source material: blood. This TCR was recovered from a man between 18 and 35 years old with Graves' hyperthyroidism. As DNA, the CDR3 is TGTGCCAGCAGCTTGCGGGGGGGCTCGGAGACCCAGTACTTC. As protein: CASSLRGGSETQYF.